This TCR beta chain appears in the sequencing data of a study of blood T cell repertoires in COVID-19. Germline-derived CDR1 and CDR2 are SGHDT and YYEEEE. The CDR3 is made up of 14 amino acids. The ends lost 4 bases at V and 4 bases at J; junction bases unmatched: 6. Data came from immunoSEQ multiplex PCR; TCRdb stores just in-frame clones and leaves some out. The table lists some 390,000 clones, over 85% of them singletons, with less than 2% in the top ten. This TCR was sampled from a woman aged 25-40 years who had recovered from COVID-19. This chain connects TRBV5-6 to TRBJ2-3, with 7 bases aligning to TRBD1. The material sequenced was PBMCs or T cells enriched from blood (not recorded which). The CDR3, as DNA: TGTGCCAGCAGCACTCGGACAGGACCAGATACGCAGTATTTT. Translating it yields CASSTRTGPDTQYF.